The 29 T cell receptor beta chains below come from one sample, sequenced in a study of identical twins. Via MiXCR, TCRdb re-called the 5' RACE reads, giving one row per CDR3 protein. The sample includes 400,000 to 500,000 distinct CDR3 sequences, about 18% of them seen just once. The specimen was naive T cells sorted from blood. These receptors were taken from a man in his fifties in good health.

Many counts were recorded for this clonotype. The chain couples TRBV20-1 to TRBJ1-6, with D possibly TRBD1 on 5 matching bases. The V gene's germline CDR1 is DFQATT and CDR2 SNEGSKA (reference sequence). Trimming removed 5 bases from V and 7 bases from J, with 9 bases in between. This CDR3 is 12 amino acids long. The CDR3, as DNA: TGCAGTGCTTCCCGACAGAATTCACCCCTCCACTTT. It codes for CSASRQNSPLHF.

This clonotype has a handful of counts. The genes are TRBV7-2 and TRBJ2-5, with 10 bases identical to TRBD2. CDR1 and CDR2 from the germline V gene are SGHTA and FQGNSA. The J segment lost 9 bases and the V segment lost 1 base, leaving 11 bases of the junction unmatched. CDR3 length: 16 residues. The DNA for the CDR3 is TGTGCCAGCAGCTTAGGGGGACTAGCGAGGACCGGGGCCCAGTACTTC. This sequence encodes CASSLGGLARTGAQYF. Variable domain in full (rest from reference TRBV7-2 and TRBJ2-5): GAGVSQSPSNKVTEKGKDVELRCDPISGHTALYWYRQSLGQGLEFLIYFQGNSAPDKSGLPSDRFSAERTGGSVSTLTIQRTQQEDSAVYLCASSLGGLARTGAQYFGPGTRLLVL.

The chain joins TRBV20-1 to TRBJ2-7; D tentatively reads TRBD1 or TRBD2 (5 bases each). Germline loops: CDR1 DFQATT, CDR2 SNEGSKA (reference sequence). The CDR3 length is 14 residues. V shed 2 bases and J shed 9 bases, with 20 bases lying between them. The CDR3 DNA reads as TGCAGTGCTAGACCGACGGGACCGGCCATTGGGCAGTACTTC. Its translation: CSARPTGPAIGQYF.

The chain's CDR3 is CASNRRGWTENTEAFF. The DNA for the CDR3 is TGTGCCAGCAACCGACGGGGGTGGACAGAGAACACTGAAGCTTTCTTT. This chain links TRBV2 with TRBJ1-1, with D perhaps matching TRBD1 (6 bases). The germline gives CDR1 SNHLY, CDR2 FYNNEI. The CDR3 consists of 16 residues. Trimming shortened V by 7 bases and J by 1 base, and 19 bases separated the two germline ends.

This clonotype was counted a few times. This rearrangement joins TRBV4-3 to TRBJ2-3; 9 bases match TRBD2. V shed 0 bases, J shed 2 bases, and the junction held 9 bases outside the gene matches. The CDR3 sequence is 18 residues long. In germline, CDR1 is LGHNA, CDR2 YSLEER. The CDR3 DNA is TGCGCCAGCAGCCAAGAAGTTTTCCGCGGGAGGGTCACAGATACGCAGTATTTT. The encoded protein is CASSQEVFRGRVTDTQYF.

The gene calls are TRBV12-3 or TRBV12-4 and TRBJ2-7, with D uncertain. Trimming left V 3 bases short and J 7 bases short, with 13 bases between. The CDR3 is 13 amino acids. The CDR3 sequence: CASSFRPFSEQYF. Written as DNA, the CDR3 is TGTGCCAGCAGTTTCAGGCCCTTTAGTGAGCAGTACTTC.

J is TRBJ2-5 and V is TRBV6-5, with 8 bases fitting TRBD1. V was clipped by 4 bases and J by 0 bases; unmatched bases: 4. Germline V gene sequence: CDR1 MNHEY, CDR2 SVGAGI. There are 15 residues in the CDR3. The CDR3 spells CASSLDREYQETQYF. The CDR3 nucleotides are TGTGCCAGCAGTTTGGACAGGGAGTACCAAGAGACCCAGTACTTC.

V and J are TRBV4-3 and TRBJ2-3; D assignment may be TRBD1 or TRBD2 (6 bases each). V dropped 4 bases and J dropped 1 base, with 15 bases sitting between them. CDR1 LGHNA and CDR2 YSLEER come from the germline V gene. The CDR3 length is 16 residues. CDR3 amino acids: CASSPLGGRGTDTQYF. CDR3 DNA: TGCGCCAGCAGCCCGCTAGGGGGGCGCGGCACAGATACGCAGTATTTT.

V gene TRBV6-5 combines with J gene TRBJ1-6, with D possibly being TRBD1 (5 bases). The length of the CDR3 is 16 residues. Per the germline V gene, CDR1 is MNHEY and CDR2 is SVGAGI. The V end was cut by 2 bases, the J end by 7 bases, with 15 bases between. CDR3 sequence: CASSYRQIEGNSPLHF. The DNA for the CDR3 is TGTGCCAGCAGTTACAGACAGATAGAGGGGAATTCACCCCTCCACTTT.

The chain is built from TRBV30 and TRBJ2-2, with TRBD2 matching over 7 bases. Trimming at V came to 0 bases and at J to 1 base, leaving 2 bases not matched to a gene. CDR1 GTSNPN and CDR2 SVGIG come from the germline V gene (reference sequence). This CDR3 has 15 residues. In DNA, the CDR3 is TGTGCCTGGAGTGTGGCTAGCGGGAACACCGGGGAGCTGTTTTTT. Protein: CAWSVASGNTGELFF.

The chain joins TRBV20-1 to TRBJ2-3; 15 bases match TRBD2. V shed 8 bases and J 0 bases; nucleotides not matched to a gene: 6. The CDR3 contains 16 residues. Germline CDR1 and CDR2: DFQATT and SNEGSKA (reference sequence). The CDR3 sequence: CSTIGLAGGSTDTQYF. CDR3 DNA sequence: TGCAGTACAATCGGACTAGCGGGGGGGAGCACAGATACGCAGTATTTT.

This clonotype was counted a few times. V gene TRBV4-3 combines with J gene TRBJ2-5; unclear D gene. The CDR3 is 15 residues long. V lost 0 bases and J 5 bases, leaving 13 bases between the germline ends. Per germline, CDR1 LGHNA and CDR2 YSLEER. The CDR3, as DNA: TGCGCCAGCAGCCAAGATAGGCTCTCTGTGGAGACCCAGTACTTC. It yields the protein CASSQDRLSVETQYF.

This clonotype has a count of ten or more. Here the CDR3 DNA reads TGTGCCAGCCGTTCTTTGGGGTACTCTGGAAACACCATATATTTT. Translating gives CASRSLGYSGNTIYF. The chain links TRBV11-2 to TRBJ1-3; D remains unclear. Deletions cut 8 bases from V and 0 bases from J, with 14 bases between. Germline assignment: CDR1 SGHAT and CDR2 FQNNGV. The CDR3 totals 15 residues.

The chain employs TRBV20-1 and TRBJ1-1; TRBD1 might be the D (5 bases). The CDR3 loop spans 12 amino acids. Germline CDR1 reads DFQATT; CDR2 reads SNEGSKA (reference sequence). The ends were cut back, 2 bases at V and 4 bases at J, with 8 bases in the middle. CDR3 in amino acids: CSARSQGTEAFF. The CDR3 DNA reads TGCAGTGCTAGAAGTCAGGGCACTGAAGCTTTCTTT.

The sample holds many counts of this clonotype. In nucleotides, the CDR3 is TGTGCCAGCAGTTACTCCTCTAGGAACACCGGGGAGCTGTTTTTT. Residues: CASSYSSRNTGELFF. This chain links TRBV6-2 or TRBV6-3 with TRBJ2-2; D is unclear. V was clipped by 0 bases and J by 1 base, with 6 bases between them. This CDR3 spans 15 amino acids. CDR1 is MNHEY, CDR2 SVGEGT, per germline.

This clonotype was seen more than once but under ten times. Here the CDR3 DNA reads TGCGCCAGCAGCTTCTTGACGCCTTCGAACTATGGCTACACCTTC. It specifies CASSFLTPSNYGYTF. The chain employs TRBV5-1 and TRBJ1-2; D not resolved. V lost 2 bases to trimming and J lost 2 bases, with 13 bases between them. CDR1 and CDR2 (germline): SGHRS, YFSETQ. CDR3 size: 15 residues.

The chain couples TRBV5-1 to TRBJ2-2; D possibly matches TRBD1 or TRBD2 (5 bases each). Germline loops: CDR1 SGHRS, CDR2 YFSETQ. V dropped 1 base and J dropped 4 bases, with 14 bases sitting between them. The CDR3 loop spans 16 amino acids. The CDR3 here is CASSLRPGPTTGELFF. The CDR3 nucleotides read TGCGCCAGCAGCTTGAGACCGGGGCCCACCACCGGGGAGCTGTTTTTT.

This clonotype has at least ten counts. The chain recombines TRBV7-6 with TRBJ2-7, with 7 bases matching TRBD1. V was pared by 2 bases and J by 7 bases, with 11 bases of the junction left unmatched. The length of the CDR3 is 15 residues. Germline V gene sequence: CDR1 SGHVS, CDR2 FNYEAQ. The CDR3 bases are TGTGCCAGCAGCTTAACGGGACAGAACCTTTGGGAGCAGTACTTC. Amino acid sequence: CASSLTGQNLWEQYF.

Ten or more counts support this clonotype. This chain joins TRBV6-5 and TRBJ1-1, with D unresolved. The CDR3 is 11 amino acids. The germline V gene has CDR1 MNHEY and CDR2 SVGAGI. V was cut by 2 bases and J by 4 bases, with 2 bases left in between. As DNA, the CDR3 is TGTGCCAGCAGTTACGGCACTGAAGCTTTCTTT. It yields the protein CASSYGTEAFF.

Concerning this clonotype itself: The CDR3 ends on some other residue instead of the conserved phenylalanine or tryptophan, so this is likely a read error. This chain joins TRBV11-2 and TRBJ2-3; the D is unclear. V lost 2 bases and J 1 base, leaving 10 bases between the germline ends. The CDR3 extends over 15 amino acids. Germline V gene sequence: CDR1 SGHAT, CDR2 FQNNGV. The CDR3 nucleotides read TGTGCCAGCAGCTTATTGGCAGGAGGCACAGATACGCAGTATTCT. Its translation is CASSLLAGGTDTQYS.

V and J are TRBV5-5 and TRBJ2-2, with unresolved D. Germline V gene lookup returns CDR1 SGHKS and CDR2 YYEKEE (reference sequence). V shed 1 base and J shed 3 bases, with 13 bases lying between them. The CDR3 consists of 16 residues. CDR3 residues: CASSLSVLPDTGELFF. The CDR3 DNA is TGTGCCAGCAGCTTGAGTGTACTTCCCGACACCGGGGAGCTGTTTTTT.

On this clonotype: The junction and the germline gene differ at one end; a read error may be behind it. The gene calls are TRBV18 and TRBJ2-1, with TRBD2 matching 9 bases. Germline CDR1 reads KGHSH; CDR2 reads LQKENI. The CDR3 runs 16 residues. Written as DNA, the CDR3 is TGTGCCAGCTCACCAAGGGTTAGCGGGAGCTACAGTGAGCAGTTCTTC. It yields the protein CASSPRVSGSYSEQFF.

This clonotype has only a few counts. The rearrangement joins TRBV6-1 to TRBJ2-1, with TRBD2 matching 10 bases. Germline V lookup: CDR1 MNHNS, CDR2 SASEGT. J lost 9 bases, V lost 6 bases, and 14 bases had no gene match. This CDR3 region has 16 residues. CDR3 sequence: CASRASGSLGQSEQFF. In nucleotides, the CDR3 is TGTGCCAGCAGGGCTAGCGGGAGTCTAGGGCAAAGTGAGCAGTTCTTC.

V and J are TRBV28 and TRBJ2-5; possible D gene TRBD1, 6 bases. Trimming cost V 7 bases and J 7 bases, with 10 bases left between them. Germline V lookup: CDR1 MDHEN, CDR2 SYDVKM. The CDR3 consists of 11 residues. CDR3 amino acids: CASTGGRTQYF. The CDR3 DNA reads as TGTGCCAGCACTGGGGGCAGGACCCAGTACTTC. Using reference TRBV28 and TRBJ2-5 for the parts outside the CDR3, the full variable domain is DVKVTQSSRYLVKRTGEKVFLECVQDMDHENMFWYRQDPGLGLRLIYFSYDVKMKEKGDIPEGYSVSREKKERFSLILESASTNQTSMYLCASTGGRTQYFGPGTRLLVL.

This chain links TRBV11-2 with TRBJ1-6; no definite D call. The V gene lost 5 bases and the J gene lost 0 bases, with 11 bases spanning the gap. This CDR3 has 16 residues. Looked up from germline, CDR1 is SGHAT and CDR2 is FQNNGV. The CDR3 region is CASSAGIYSYNSPLHF. The CDR3 bases are TGTGCCAGCAGCGCCGGGATCTACTCCTATAATTCACCCCTCCACTTT.

A few counts support this clonotype. This chain links TRBV5-5 with TRBJ2-3, with D maybe TRBD2 (6 bases). The CDR3 consists of 14 residues. Germline values: CDR1 SGHKS, CDR2 YYEKEE (reference sequence). The V end was cut by 1 base, the J end by 10 bases, with 16 bases between. The chain's CDR3 is CASSLFRDWGAQYF. In DNA, the CDR3 is TGTGCCAGCAGCTTGTTCAGGGACTGGGGGGCGCAGTATTTT.

This clonotype was picked up many times. The chain combines TRBV5-1 with TRBJ2-3; D is undetermined. Germline loops: CDR1 SGHRS, CDR2 YFSETQ. This CDR3 spans 15 amino acids. Trimming took off 0 bases at V and 2 bases at J, with 10 bases between the two ends. This CDR3 is CASSLASTPTDTQYF. The CDR3 DNA follows: TGCGCCAGCAGCTTGGCAAGTACCCCCACAGATACGCAGTATTTT.

The chain is built from TRBV2 and TRBJ1-1; D not certain. The V gene's germline CDR1 is SNHLY and CDR2 FYNNEI. CDR3 length equals 17 residues. V dropped 0 bases and J dropped 0 bases, with 14 bases sitting between them. In DNA, the CDR3 is TGTGCCAGCAGTGAAGCTTCCACAGTCGTCATGAACACTGAAGCTTTCTTT. Its translation is CASSEASTVVMNTEAFF.

Many counts were recorded for this clonotype. The gene calls are TRBV6-2 or TRBV6-3 and TRBJ2-2, with D unresolved. Germline CDR1 is MNHEY and CDR2 is SVGEGT. V lost 3 bases and J 6 bases, leaving 2 bases between the germline ends. This CDR3 spans 11 amino acids. The CDR3 spells CASSYPGELFF. CDR3 DNA: TGTGCCAGCAGTTATCCCGGGGAGCTGTTTTTT.